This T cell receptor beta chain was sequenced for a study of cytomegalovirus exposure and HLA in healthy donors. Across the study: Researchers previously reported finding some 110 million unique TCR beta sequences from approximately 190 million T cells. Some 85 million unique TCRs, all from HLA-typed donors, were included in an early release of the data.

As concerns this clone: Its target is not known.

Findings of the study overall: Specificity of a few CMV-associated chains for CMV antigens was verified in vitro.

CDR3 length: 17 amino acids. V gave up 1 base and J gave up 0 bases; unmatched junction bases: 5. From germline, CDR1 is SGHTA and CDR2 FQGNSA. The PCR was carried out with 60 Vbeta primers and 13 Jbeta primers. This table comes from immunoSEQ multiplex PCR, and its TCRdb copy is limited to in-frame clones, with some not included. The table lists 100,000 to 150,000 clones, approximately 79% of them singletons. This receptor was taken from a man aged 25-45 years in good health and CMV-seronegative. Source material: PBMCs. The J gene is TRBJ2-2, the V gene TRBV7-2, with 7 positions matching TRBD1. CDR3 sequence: CASSLVVGQSNTGELFF. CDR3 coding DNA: TGTGCCAGCAGCTTAGTAGTGGGACAGTCGAACACCGGGGAGCTGTTTTTT.